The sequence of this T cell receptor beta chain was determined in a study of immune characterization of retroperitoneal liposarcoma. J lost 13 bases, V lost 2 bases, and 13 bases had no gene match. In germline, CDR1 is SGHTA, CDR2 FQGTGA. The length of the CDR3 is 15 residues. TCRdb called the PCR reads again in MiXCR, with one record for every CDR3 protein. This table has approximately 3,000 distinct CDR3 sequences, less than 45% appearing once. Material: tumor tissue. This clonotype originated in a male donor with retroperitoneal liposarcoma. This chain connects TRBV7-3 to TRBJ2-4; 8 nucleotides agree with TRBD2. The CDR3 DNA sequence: TGTGCCAGCAGCTTAGGAACGGGAGGGCGAAATGAGCAGTACTTC. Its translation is CASSLGTGGRNEQYF.